This TCR beta chain comes out of a study of a mutant IDH1 vaccine in newly diagnosed glioma. The time point here: baseline, week 1 (first vaccination visit). Sample treatment: pre-vaccination baseline after standard-of-care therapy. The germline CDR1 and CDR2 sequences are KGHSH and LQKENI. The CDR3 is made up of 14 amino acids. V dropped 2 bases and J dropped 7; count of bases not matched to a gene: 3. The repertoire was sequenced with immunoSEQ multiplex PCR; TCRdb's copy has only in-frame clones and lacks some. Of 68,000 or so clones in the sample, 79% were seen once. Specimen: PBMCs, collected from a glioma patient treated with radiotherapy, temozolomide or both. This chain links TRBV18 with TRBJ2-1; 9 bases fit TRBD2. The receptor was derived from a man aged 50 or older with glioma. The CDR3 loop reads CASSPSAGGNEQFF. The DNA for the CDR3 is TGTGCCAGCTCACCATCTGCGGGGGGGAATGAGCAGTTCTTC.